These 27 T cell receptor beta chains were sequenced from one sample in a study of cytomegalovirus exposure and HLA in healthy donors. 60 Vbeta and 13 Jbeta primers were used in PCR. Assay: immunoSEQ multiplex PCR; the TCRdb copy retains only in-frame clones and omits some. The table has roughly 150,000 clones, around 73% seen once. The specimen sequenced was PBMCs. Source of these receptors: a woman aged 18-35 years in good health and CMV-seronegative.

This clone showed up just a few times. This rearrangement joins TRBV30 to TRBJ2-1; 8 positions agree with TRBD2. Per the germline V gene, CDR1 is GTSNPN and CDR2 is SVGIG (reference sequence). The V segment lost 2 bases and the J segment 6 bases; nucleotides outside the gene matches: 6. The CDR3 runs 14 residues. Written as DNA, the CDR3 is TGTGCCTGGAGTAAGGCGGGAGGTGCCAATGAGCAGTTCTTC. This gives the protein CAWSKAGGANEQFF. Based on the CDR3 plus reference TRBV30 and TRBJ2-1, the full variable domain is SQTIHQWPATLVQPVGSPLSLECTVEGTSNPNLYWYRQAAGRGLQLLFYSVGIGQISSEVPQNLSASRPQDRQFILSSKKLLLSDSGFYLCAWSKAGGANEQFFGPGTRLTVL.

This sequence joins TRBV7-2 and TRBJ2-2, with TRBD1 matching 7 bases. This CDR3 spans 16 amino acids. In germline, CDR1 is SGHTA, CDR2 FQGNSA. V lost 6 bases, J lost 7 bases, and 14 bases stayed unmatched. This CDR3 reads CASSPRQGGMGGELFF. CDR3 in DNA: TGTGCCAGCAGTCCCAGACAGGGCGGTATGGGCGGGGAGCTGTTTTTT.

The chain recombines TRBV7-2 with TRBJ2-1, with 10 nucleotides matching TRBD1. With V trimmed by 3 bases and J by 2 bases, 1 base remained unmatched. The CDR3 is 15 residues long. From germline, CDR1 is SGHTA and CDR2 FQGNSA. CDR3 in amino acids: CASSFGTGAYNEQFF. The CDR3 coding sequence is TGTGCCAGCAGCTTCGGGACAGGGGCCTACAATGAGCAGTTCTTC.

The chain is built from TRBV4-1 and TRBJ2-2, with 9 bases lining up with TRBD1. Germline values: CDR1 MGHRA, CDR2 YSYEKL. V trimming: 4 bases; J trimming: 5 bases; junction bases outside the gene matches: 8. The length of the CDR3 is 16 residues. The CDR3 DNA reads TGCGCCAGCAGCCCTTCAACAGGGGGCATTACCGGGGAGCTGTTTTTT. Amino acids: CASSPSTGGITGELFF.

The genes are TRBV4-3 and TRBJ2-2; 7 bases align to TRBD2. The J segment lost 6 bases and the V segment lost 0 bases, leaving 4 bases of the junction unmatched. The CDR3 is 15 residues long. Germline V lookup: CDR1 LGHNA, CDR2 YSLEER. The CDR3 protein is CASSQEETSPGELFF. In nucleotides, the CDR3 is TGCGCCAGCAGCCAAGAAGAGACTAGCCCCGGGGAGCTGTTTTTT.

The V gene is TRBV27, the J gene TRBJ2-1; D unclear. Trimming took 3 bases from V and 4 from J, leaving 10 bases between them. In germline, CDR1 is MNHEY, CDR2 SMNVEV (reference sequence). This CDR3 comprises 14 residues. The CDR3, as DNA: TGTGCCAGCAGTTTTGGCTACAGATACAATGAGCAGTTCTTC. Its protein is CASSFGYRYNEQFF.

This clone was observed a handful of times. This chain links TRBV29-1 with TRBJ1-3; 10 nucleotides align to TRBD1. This CDR3 comprises 18 residues. Losses at the gene ends were 5 bases for V and 0 bases for J; bases not matched to a gene: 13. Germline V lookup: CDR1 SQVTM, CDR2 ANQGSEA. The CDR3 is CSVPGTGERGSSGNTIYF. Here the CDR3 DNA reads TGCAGCGTTCCCGGGACAGGGGAAAGGGGGAGCTCTGGAAACACCATATATTTT.

The chain is built from TRBV4-1 and TRBJ1-2, with a tentative D call TRBD1 (6 bases). V lost 0 bases to trimming and J lost 0 bases, with 17 bases between them. Germline values: CDR1 MGHRA, CDR2 YSYEKL. This CDR3 has 18 residues. The CDR3 nucleotides are TGCGCCAGCAGCCAAGAATCGGCGGGGGCGACAGCTAACTATGGCTACACCTTC. Amino acids: CASSQESAGATANYGYTF.

This clone has only one observation. The rearrangement links TRBV9 to TRBJ2-5; TRBD1 is a possible D gene (7 bases). The CDR3 covers 14 residues. Trimming took off 0 bases at V and 5 bases at J, with 11 bases between the two ends. The germline V gene encodes CDR1 SGDLS and CDR2 YYNGEE. CDR3 DNA: TGTGCCAGCAGCGTAGCAGGGGGGCCGGAGACCCAGTACTTC. It is translated as CASSVAGGPETQYF.

This chain joins TRBV4-2 and TRBJ2-3; D uncertain. There are 13 residues in the CDR3. Deletions cut 0 bases from V and 5 bases from J, with 6 bases between. Germline V gene data show CDR1 as LGHNA and CDR2 as YNFKEQ. The CDR3 sequence is CASSQETIDTQYF. DNA of the CDR3: TGTGCCAGCAGCCAAGAAACTATAGATACGCAGTATTTT.

This clone appeared a few times. The rearrangement links TRBV28 to TRBJ1-4; the D gene is possibly TRBD1 (5 bases). The V end lost 5 bases, the J end lost 2 bases, and 9 bases lay between the germline ends. The germline CDR1 and CDR2 sequences are MDHEN and SYDVKM. CDR3 length equals 14 residues. CDR3 amino acids: CASSRRQTNEKLFF. The CDR3 region has the DNA TGTGCCAGCAGTCGGCGACAGACTAATGAAAAACTGTTTTTT.

This clone was seen a single time. The rearrangement joins TRBV12-5 to TRBJ2-3, with 7 nucleotides matching TRBD1. Germline V gene data show CDR1 as LGHNT and CDR2 as FRNRAP. The ends lost 2 bases at V and 6 bases at J; junction bases unmatched: 5. This CDR3 is built from 14 residues. CDR3 bases: TGTGCTAGTGGTTTGACAGGGGTTGGGGATACGCAGTATTTT. Residues: CASGLTGVGDTQYF.

V usage is TRBV28 and J usage is TRBJ2-1, with D unclear. Germline CDR1 and CDR2: MDHEN and SYDVKM. The CDR3 spans 11 residues. Trimming removed 5 bases from V and 10 bases from J, with 9 bases in between. The CDR3 region is CASSLGREQFF. For the CDR3, the DNA is TGTGCCAGCAGTCTAGGTCGGGAGCAGTTCTTC.

The V gene is TRBV5-5, the J gene TRBJ1-6; D remains ambiguous. The V end lost 0 bases, the J end lost 8 bases, and 9 bases lay between the germline ends. Per germline, CDR1 SGHKS and CDR2 YYEKEE (reference sequence). The CDR3 covers 14 residues. The CDR3: CASSLAQLDSPLHF. In DNA, the CDR3 is TGTGCCAGCAGCTTGGCTCAATTAGATTCACCCCTCCACTTT.

The chain uses TRBV7-2 and TRBJ2-5, with D possibly TRBD1 on 5 matching bases. The CDR3 length is 13 residues. V lost 8 bases and J lost 5, with 15 bases in between. Germline values: CDR1 SGHTA, CDR2 FQGNSA. The CDR3 reads CASFPWGQETQYF. In nucleotides, the CDR3 is TGTGCCAGCTTTCCGTGGGGCCAGGAGACCCAGTACTTC.

This clone was seen only a few times. V gene TRBV28 combines with J gene TRBJ1-1; TRBD1 aligns across 8 bases. The CDR3 has 15 residues. Germline assignment: CDR1 MDHEN and CDR2 SYDVKM. V was clipped by 7 bases and J by 3 bases; unmatched bases: 10. The CDR3 protein is CASTGQGAQDTEAFF. The CDR3 bases are TGTGCCAGCACCGGACAGGGAGCACAGGACACTGAAGCTTTCTTT.

This clone was counted once. This rearrangement joins TRBV19 to TRBJ1-5; perhaps TRBD1 as D (6 bases). CDR1 is LNHDA, CDR2 SQIVND, per germline (reference sequence). This CDR3 contains 13 residues. Trimming pared 6 bases from V and 6 bases from J, leaving 12 bases between. CDR3 amino acids: CASSRGGPQPQHF. CDR3 in DNA: TGTGCCAGTAGCAGGGGAGGGCCTCAGCCCCAGCATTTT. The whole variable domain, filled in from reference TRBV19 and TRBJ1-5, reads DGGITQSPKYLFRKEGQNVTLSCEQNLNHDAMYWYRQDPGQGLRLIYYSQIVNDFQKGDIAEGYSVSREKKESFPLTVTSAQKNPTAFYLCASSRGGPQPQHFGDGTRLSIL.

The CDR3 DNA sequence: TGTGCCAGCAGCGTAGTGGCGGATACCGGCTACACCTTC. Protein: CASSVVADTGYTF. This sequence joins TRBV9 and TRBJ1-2, with D unclear. The V end lost 0 bases, the J end lost 8 bases, and 11 bases lay between the germline ends. The germline V gene encodes CDR1 SGDLS and CDR2 YYNGEE. This CDR3 is 13 amino acids long.

This clone occurred once. The V call is TRBV18, the J call TRBJ1-3; 7 bases agree with TRBD1. This CDR3 is 19 amino acids long. J gave up 1 base and V 6 bases, and 18 bases lay outside the gene matches. CDR1 is KGHSH and CDR2 is LQKENI in the germline V gene. The CDR3 nucleotides are TGTGCCAGCTCCCGCTTGCCCCTCACCGGGACAGAGTCTGGAAACACCATATATTTT. It encodes CASSRLPLTGTESGNTIYF.

The CDR3: CASSQDKQTYEQYF. The CDR3 DNA follows: TGCGCCAGCAGCCAAGACAAACAGACCTACGAGCAGTACTTC. This rearrangement joins TRBV4-3 to TRBJ2-7; D is unclear. Trimming cost V 0 bases and J 2 bases, with 8 bases left between them. Germline V lookup: CDR1 LGHNA, CDR2 YSLEER. This CDR3 is built from 14 residues.

This clone was seen only a few times. The chain couples TRBV18 to TRBJ1-1; a possible D gene is TRBD1 (6 bases). Germline V gene lookup returns CDR1 KGHSH and CDR2 LQKENI. The CDR3 is 16 residues long. V lost 1 base to trimming and J lost 0 bases, with 12 bases between them. The DNA of the CDR3 is TGTGCCAGCTCACCACAGGGGGGGTCGATGAACACTGAAGCTTTCTTT. Residues: CASSPQGGSMNTEAFF.

J is TRBJ2-5 and V is TRBV6-5, with a tentative D call TRBD2 (6 bases). Germline values: CDR1 MNHEY, CDR2 SVGAGI. CDR3 length equals 13 residues. V was pared by 10 bases and J by 5 bases, with 17 bases between. CDR3 loop: CATVGEVGETQYF. The CDR3 nucleotides are TGTGCCACCGTGGGGGAGGTAGGGGAGACCCAGTACTTC.

This clone has a handful of counts. As DNA, the CDR3 is TGTGCCAGCAGGGCTAGCGGGCCTGAAGAGACCCAGTACTTC. Translation gives CASRASGPEETQYF. The chain couples TRBV2 to TRBJ2-5; 8 positions agree with TRBD2. J lost 3 bases, V lost 6 bases, and 6 bases had no gene match. This CDR3 region has 14 residues. Germline CDR1 reads SNHLY; CDR2 reads FYNNEI.

The chain employs TRBV5-6 and TRBJ2-7; 7 bases align to TRBD1. The CDR3 length is 13 residues. V lost 8 bases and J lost 0; bases outside the gene matches: 5. Germline V gene sequence: CDR1 SGHDT, CDR2 YYEEEE. The CDR3 coding sequence is TGTGCCAGTAAGACAGGGAGCTCCTACGAGCAGTACGTC. This encodes CASKTGSSYEQYV.

The chain uses TRBV7-2 and TRBJ2-1; TRBD2 agrees at 7 bases. There are 14 residues in the CDR3. The germline gives CDR1 SGHTA, CDR2 FQGNSA. The ends lost 1 base at V and 4 bases at J; junction bases unmatched: 1. The CDR3 spells CASSLGLAYNEQFF. CDR3 bases: TGTGCCAGCAGCTTAGGACTAGCTTACAATGAGCAGTTCTTC.

The J gene is TRBJ2-7, the V gene TRBV7-2; perhaps TRBD2 as D (5 bases). Trimming left V 1 base short and J 0 bases short, with 10 bases between. CDR1 is SGHTA and CDR2 is FQGNSA in the germline V gene. CDR3 size: 15 residues. The CDR3 DNA sequence: TGTGCCAGCAGCTTAGTTAGGACTCGCTCCTACGAGCAGTACTTC. It is translated as CASSLVRTRSYEQYF. Based on the CDR3 plus reference TRBV7-2 and TRBJ2-7, the full variable domain is GAGVSQSPSNKVTEKGKDVELRCDPISGHTALYWYRQSLGQGLEFLIYFQGNSAPDKSGLPSDRFSAERTGGSVSTLTIQRTQQEDSAVYLCASSLVRTRSYEQYFGPGTRLTVT.

Points on this clone: Other DNA variants within this sample encode the same CDR3. V is TRBV28 and J is TRBJ2-7; the D gene is possibly TRBD2 (5 bases). V lost 2 bases to trimming and J lost 3 bases, with 5 bases between them. Germline-derived CDR1 and CDR2 are MDHEN and SYDVKM. The CDR3 loop spans 12 amino acids. This chain's CDR3 is CASSLGGYEQYF. In nucleotides, the CDR3 is TGTGCCAGCAGTTTAGGAGGCTACGAGCAGTACTTC. The full variable domain, rest sourced from reference TRBV28 and TRBJ2-7, is DVKVTQSSRYLVKRTGEKVFLECVQDMDHENMFWYRQDPGLGLRLIYFSYDVKMKEKGDIPEGYSVSREKKERFSLILESASTNQTSMYLCASSLGGYEQYFGPGTRLTVT.